This T cell receptor (beta chain) was recovered during a study of blood T cells in healthy people across ages. Study-wide results and limits: Measured against age, TCR beta diversity per million T cells decreased in a roughly linear manner.

The V gene lost 4 bases and the J gene lost 1 base, with 7 bases spanning the gap. Germline CDR1 and CDR2: SGHTA and FQGNSA. The CDR3 is 13 amino acids. Together with a sample-barcoded 5' primer, a J-beta primer mix was included in a second PCR lasting about 7 to 11 cycles. TCRdb re-analysed the 5' RACE reads in MiXCR, keeping a single row per CDR3 protein. Of about 800,000 distinct CDR3 sequences listed, 20% to 30% were seen once; the top ten hold approximately 3.7%. About this clonotype: The antigen remains unidentified.

These data also formed part of another study, on T cells of mothers and their children.

This sequence originates from a boy younger than 18 in good health. The specimen sequenced was blood. This chain links TRBV7-2 with TRBJ2-5; D uncertain. CDR3 nucleotide sequence: TGTGCCAGCAGCTCCCAACGCCAAGAGACCCAGTACTTC. Its translation: CASSSQRQETQYF.